One and the same sample provided the 27 T cell receptor beta chains below, sequenced in a study of control samples from healthy donors and cancer patients. The assay was immunoSEQ multiplex PCR, and TCRdb's table has in-frame clones only and misses some. The sample records tens of thousands of clones, 93% being singletons. The sequenced sample was PBMCs. These TCRs come from a woman aged 40-49 years with lung cancer.

Comment on this clone: Sequence at one end of the junction differs from germline and may be a read error. The CDR3 region is CPTRRVEKTQYF. The CDR3 nucleotides are TGCCCCACCCGGAGGGTGGAAAAGACCCAGTACTTC. The chain recombines TRBV24-1 with TRBJ2-5, with a tentative D call TRBD2 (6 bases). Germline loops: CDR1 KGHDR, CDR2 SFDVKD. The CDR3 sequence is 12 residues long.

This rearrangement joins TRBV5-5 to TRBJ1-3; D remains unclear. This CDR3 has 15 amino acids. CDR1 and CDR2 (germline): SGHKS, YYEKEE (reference sequence). V was pared by 4 bases and J by 0 bases, with 11 bases between. This chain's CDR3 is CASSATGVSGNTIYF. The CDR3 DNA reads TGTGCCAGCAGCGCGACCGGGGTCTCTGGAAACACCATATATTTT.

The chain joins TRBV9 to TRBJ2-2, with a possible D match to TRBD2 (5 bases). V lost 0 bases and J lost 6, with 9 bases in between. Germline CDR1 SGDLS, CDR2 YYNGEE. This CDR3 is built from 14 residues. CDR3 in amino acids: CASSVARGAGELFF. Written as DNA, the CDR3 is TGTGCCAGCAGCGTAGCTCGGGGTGCCGGGGAGCTGTTTTTT.

This clone was seen just once. The chain is built from TRBV28 and TRBJ1-4, with D tentatively TRBD1 (5 bases). The CDR3 length is 13 residues. Germline loops: CDR1 MDHEN, CDR2 SYDVKM. V was cut by 6 bases and J by 6 bases, with 11 bases left in between. Here the CDR3 reads CASSRGGDEKLFF. The CDR3 DNA sequence: TGTGCCAGCAGCCGGGGAGGGGATGAAAAACTGTTTTTT.

The genes are TRBV4-1 and TRBJ2-1; 12 bases align to TRBD2. J lost 5 bases, V lost 4 bases, and 3 bases had no gene match. CDR3 size: 15 residues. The germline gives CDR1 MGHRA, CDR2 YSYEKL. For the CDR3, the DNA is TGCGCCAGCAGCCTTCTAGCGGGGGGGAACAATGAGCAGTTCTTC. Translating it yields CASSLLAGGNNEQFF.

The genes are TRBV5-1 and TRBJ2-5; D unresolved. Germline CDR1 and CDR2: SGHRS and YFSETQ. The CDR3 is 12 amino acids. The ends were cut back, 2 bases at V and 2 bases at J, with 4 bases in the middle. The CDR3 bases are TGCGCCAGCAGCTTCGAACAAGAGACCCAGTACTTC. Amino acids: CASSFEQETQYF. Full variable domain (rest looked up from reference TRBV5-1 and TRBJ2-5): KAGVTQTPRYLIKTRGQQVTLSCSPISGHRSVSWYQQTPGQGLQFLFEYFSETQRNKGNFPGRFSGRQFSNSRSEMNVSTLELGDSALYLCASSFEQETQYFGPGTRLLVL.

This chain links TRBV11-2 with TRBJ2-4, with D uncertain. Germline V lookup: CDR1 SGHAT, CDR2 FQNNGV. The CDR3 covers 14 residues. V lost 6 bases to trimming and J lost 9 bases, with 18 bases between them. The CDR3 DNA follows: TGTGCCAGCAGTGCCCAGGCCGATGGTGGCATTCAGTACTTC. Translating gives CASSAQADGGIQYF. Variable domain in full (rest from reference TRBV11-2 and TRBJ2-4): EAGVAQSPRYKIIEKRQSVAFWCNPISGHATLYWYQQILGQGPKLLIQFQNNGVVDDSQLPKDRFSAERLKGVDSTLKIQPAKLEDSAVYLCASSAQADGGIQYFGAGTRLSVL.

The chain couples TRBV5-4 to TRBJ1-1; D may be TRBD1 (5 bases). Trimming removed 3 bases from V and 1 base from J, with 7 bases in between. The V gene's germline CDR1 is SGHNT and CDR2 YYREEE (reference sequence). CDR3 length: 13 residues. The CDR3 DNA is TGTGCCAGCAGCTGGAGGGGGAACACTGAAGCTTTCTTT. This gives the protein CASSWRGNTEAFF.

The J gene is TRBJ2-6, the V gene TRBV18; D is tentatively TRBD1 or TRBD2 (5 bases each). Germline CDR1 reads KGHSH; CDR2 reads LQKENI. This CDR3 is 17 amino acids long. V lost 3 bases and J lost 2, with 14 bases in between. Here the CDR3 DNA reads TGTGCCAGCTCACCGTGGGGGTTAACTGCTGGGGCCAACGTCCTGACTTTC. It specifies CASSPWGLTAGANVLTF.

This clone appeared once. CDR3 loop: CASSIGGGNNSPLHF. The CDR3 nucleotides read TGTGCCAGTAGTATTGGAGGGGGCAATAATTCACCCCTCCACTTT. This chain joins TRBV19 and TRBJ1-6, with 7 bases fitting TRBD1. The length of the CDR3 is 15 residues. V gave up 3 bases and J gave up 5 bases; unmatched junction bases: 4. Germline V gene data show CDR1 as LNHDA and CDR2 as SQIVND (reference sequence).

This chain links TRBV3-1 (or the pseudogene TRBV3-2) with TRBJ2-2; a possible D gene is TRBD1 (6 bases). This CDR3 has 14 amino acids. Germline CDR1 reads LGHDT; CDR2 reads YNNKEL (reference sequence). Trimming pared 3 bases from V and 6 bases from J, leaving 11 bases between. The CDR3 spells CASSQQGISGELFF. In DNA form, the CDR3 reads TGTGCCAGCAGCCAGCAGGGGATTTCCGGGGAGCTGTTTTTT.

J is TRBJ2-4 and V is TRBV5-6, with D hard to call. V was clipped by 0 bases and J by 7 bases, with 8 bases between them. CDR1 SGHDT and CDR2 YYEEEE come from the germline V gene. The CDR3 is 13 amino acids. CDR3 region: CASSLGRGNIQYF. The CDR3 region has the DNA TGTGCCAGCAGCTTGGGTCGTGGGAACATTCAGTACTTC. The entire variable domain, with the rest obtained from reference TRBV5-6 and TRBJ2-4, is as follows: DAGVTQSPTHLIKTRGQQVTLRCSPKSGHDTVSWYQQALGQGPQFIFQYYEEEERQRGNFPDRFSGHQFPNYSSELNVNALLLGDSALYLCASSLGRGNIQYFGAGTRLSVL.

The chain carries TRBV6-5 and TRBJ1-1, with D unresolved. CDR1 and CDR2 from the germline V gene are MNHEY and SVGAGI. Between the trimmed V and J ends, which lost 2 bases and 5 bases, there was a span of 12 bases. The CDR3 consists of 14 residues. CDR3: CASSYVAAGTEAFF. The CDR3 DNA follows: TGTGCCAGCAGTTACGTTGCAGCGGGGACTGAAGCTTTCTTT.

The table lists this clone with a count of one. The J gene is TRBJ1-2, the V gene TRBV2, with no clear D. V dropped 10 bases and J dropped 2 bases, with 11 bases sitting between them. CDR1 and CDR2 (germline): SNHLY, FYNNEI. The CDR3 is 12 amino acids. DNA of the CDR3: TGTGCCACCCCCGGGAAGAACTATGGCTACACCTTC. Amino acid sequence: CATPGKNYGYTF. The complete variable domain, with remaining parts taken from reference TRBV2 and TRBJ1-2, reads EPEVTQTPSHQVTQMGQEVILRCVPISNHLYFYWYRQILGQKVEFLVSFYNNEISEKSEIFDDQFSVERPDGSNFTLKIRSTKLEDSAMYFCATPGKNYGYTFGSGTRLTVV.

The rearrangement uses TRBV18 and TRBJ2-7; TRBD2 aligns across 9 bases. This CDR3 has 13 amino acids. Trimming removed 1 base from V and 5 bases from J; junction bases left unmatched: 0. Germline-derived CDR1 and CDR2 are KGHSH and LQKENI. CDR3 DNA: TGTGCCAGCTCACCACTAGCGGGGGACGAGCAGTACTTC. It is translated as CASSPLAGDEQYF.

V usage is TRBV13 and J usage is TRBJ1-2, with 11 nucleotides matching TRBD1. Trimming cost V 2 bases and J 6 bases; bases outside gene matches: 8. Looked up from germline, CDR1 is PRHDT and CDR2 is FYEKMQ (reference sequence). This CDR3 region has 16 residues. The CDR3 loop reads CASSLSMDRGRDGYTF. CDR3 in DNA: TGTGCCAGCAGCTTATCGATGGACAGGGGGCGAGATGGCTACACCTTC.

The sample holds one count of this clone. The chain employs TRBV30 and TRBJ2-5; 9 bases agree with TRBD2. The germline CDR1 and CDR2 sequences are GTSNPN and SVGIG (reference sequence). The CDR3 runs to 14 residues. V shed 4 bases, J shed 9 bases, and the junction held 12 bases outside the gene matches. The CDR3 nucleotides read TGTGCCTGGAATCCCCCTAGCGGGGTCGTGGCCCAGTACTTC. The encoded protein is CAWNPPSGVVAQYF.

The V call is TRBV7-6, the J call TRBJ1-3, with D maybe TRBD1 (6 bases). Germline-derived CDR1 and CDR2 are SGHVS and FNYEAQ. With 2 bases removed from V and 4 bases from J, the gap between germline ends came to 12 bases. This CDR3 has 15 residues. The CDR3 bases are TGTGCCAGCAGCTTACTAGACCAGGGGGGAAACACCATATATTTT. Amino acids: CASSLLDQGGNTIYF.

V is TRBV7-9 and J is TRBJ1-2; TRBD1 agrees at 12 bases. The germline gives CDR1 SEHNR, CDR2 FQNEAQ (reference sequence). This CDR3 contains 17 residues. V was clipped by 5 bases and J by 4 bases; unmatched bases: 11. CDR3 loop: CASSEARDRGQLYGYTF. For the CDR3, the DNA is TGTGCCAGCAGCGAAGCCCGGGACAGGGGGCAACTCTATGGCTACACCTTC.

The chain links TRBV10-3 to TRBJ2-2, with TRBD1 matching 8 bases. J lost 4 bases, V lost 10 bases, and 5 bases had no gene match. CDR3 length: 13 amino acids. Germline-derived CDR1 and CDR2 are ENHRY and SYGVKD. The DNA for the CDR3 is TGTGCCACCAAGACAGGGGTCACCGGGGAGCTGTTTTTT. It codes for CATKTGVTGELFF.

The chain couples TRBV6-5 to TRBJ1-6; D is unclear. The CDR3 has 12 residues. Germline V gene lookup returns CDR1 MNHEY and CDR2 SVGAGI. V was clipped by 2 bases and J by 7 bases, with 3 bases between them. The CDR3, as DNA: TGTGCCAGCAGTTACAGGAATTCACCCCTCCACTTT. This gives the protein CASSYRNSPLHF.

This clone was detected only a few times. The chain is built from TRBV19 and TRBJ2-5; weak D call: TRBD1 (6 bases). Germline V gene data show CDR1 as LNHDA and CDR2 as SQIVND (reference sequence). The CDR3 contains 12 residues. V dropped 10 bases and J dropped 7 bases, with 16 bases sitting between them. CDR3 bases: TGTGCCACGACAGGACTCCTGGGGACCCAGTACTTC. It translates to CATTGLLGTQYF.

This rearrangement joins TRBV4-1 to TRBJ1-2, with a weak D call TRBD1 (5 bases). Germline loops: CDR1 MGHRA, CDR2 YSYEKL. This CDR3 is built from 18 residues. Trimming shortened V by 0 bases and J by 0 bases, and 17 bases separated the two germline ends. CDR3 in DNA: TGCGCCAGCAGCCAAGAAAGTGGGCAGGGCACAGCTAACTATGGCTACACCTTC. It specifies CASSQESGQGTANYGYTF.

The rearrangement links TRBV19 to TRBJ1-2, with 9 bases fitting TRBD1. Germline V CDR1 and CDR2: LNHDA, SQIVND (reference sequence). The CDR3 extends over 12 amino acids. V gave up 9 bases and J gave up 2 bases; unmatched junction bases: 1. CDR3 region: CASTGGNYGYTF. The CDR3 DNA reads TGTGCCAGCACAGGGGGCAACTATGGCTACACCTTC.

The chain has TRBV25-1 and TRBJ2-1; 10 bases agree with TRBD2. Germline CDR1 and CDR2: MGHDK and SYGVNS. Germline trimming cut 6 bases from V and 7 bases from J; bases unmatched to any gene: 9. The length of the CDR3 is 15 residues. CDR3 bases: TGTGCCAGCAGCGTCCCGGGACTAGCGAGTAATGAGCAGTTCTTC. Amino acids: CASSVPGLASNEQFF.

V usage is TRBV27 and J usage is TRBJ2-1, with 12 bases fitting TRBD2. This CDR3 contains 15 residues. V lost 7 bases, J lost 4 bases, and 5 bases stayed unmatched. Germline V gene data show CDR1 as MNHEY and CDR2 as SMNVEV (reference sequence). The CDR3 region has the DNA TGTGCCAGCAACGCTCTAGCGGGGGGGTACAATGAGCAGTTCTTC. Translation: CASNALAGGYNEQFF.

The J gene is TRBJ1-1, the V gene TRBV9; the D is unclear. The germline V and J ends were trimmed by 2 bases and 1 base, with 6 bases remaining between them. The CDR3 sequence is 13 residues long. CDR1 is SGDLS, CDR2 YYNGEE, per germline. CDR3 DNA: TGTGCCAGCAGCGTGGATTGGAACACTGAAGCTTTCTTT. Its protein product is CASSVDWNTEAFF. Drawing the rest from reference TRBV9 and TRBJ1-1, the complete variable domain is DSGVTQTPKHLITATGQRVTLRCSPRSGDLSVYWYQQSLDQGLQFLIQYYNGEERAKGNILERFSAQQFPDLHSELNLSSLELGDSALYFCASSVDWNTEAFFGQGTRLTVV.